This passage covers 2 T cell receptor beta chains from one sample sequenced in a study of cytomegalovirus exposure and HLA in healthy donors. The study ran its PCR with 60 Vbeta and 13 Jbeta primers. Only in-frame clones appear in the TCRdb table, and some are missing; sequencing was by immunoSEQ multiplex PCR. The data hold around 150,000 clones, with about 75% observed a single time. Sequenced: PBMCs. Receptors originate from a male donor in good health and CMV-seropositive.

The rearrangement links TRBV30 to TRBJ2-3; 9 bases are shared with TRBD2. V lost 5 bases, J lost 0 bases, and 6 bases stayed unmatched. This CDR3 spans 15 amino acids. The germline V gene encodes CDR1 GTSNPN and CDR2 SVGIG (reference sequence). CDR3: CAWAPGLASTDTQYF. The CDR3 nucleotides are TGTGCCTGGGCTCCGGGACTAGCTAGCACAGATACGCAGTATTTT.

V and J are TRBV18 and TRBJ2-2; D not certain. V lost 2 bases and J 3 bases, leaving 7 bases between the germline ends. This CDR3 has 14 amino acids. Germline CDR1 KGHSH, CDR2 LQKENI. The CDR3 loop reads CASSPLVDTGELFF. CDR3 DNA sequence: TGTGCCAGCTCACCATTGGTAGACACCGGGGAGCTGTTTTTT. Together with reference TRBV18 and TRBJ2-2, the CDR3 gives the full variable domain: NAGVMQNPRHLVRRRGQEARLRCSPMKGHSHVYWYRQLPEEGLKFMVYLQKENIIDESGMPKERFSAEFPKEGPSILRIQQVVRGDSAAYFCASSPLVDTGELFFGEGSRLTVL.